This T cell receptor (beta chain) appears in the sequencing data of a study of T cells in localized non-small cell lung cancer (dated by TCRdb to 2018 to 2020). About the investigation overall: T cell repertoires of 200 to 300 early-stage NSCLC patients were analyzed, with tumors being compared against uninvolved tumor-adjacent lungs. The cohort comprised some 220 treatment-naïve NSCLC patients with resected, localized lung tumors. Of the NSCLC patients, 129 were male and 85 to 110 were female, and the mean age was roughly 61 years. Summary of the overall study and its limitations: Of the top 100 tumor clones, a median of approximately 60 were detected in paired uninvolved adjacent lung; around 30 were also among that lung's top 100. Since the design was exploratory, TCR variables were selected using unadjusted p-values with no false-discovery rate correction. Uninvolved tumor-adjacent lung showed the highest T cell clonality, higher than tumor, which suggests more focused antigenic responses in the adjacent lung. Multi-region tumor sequencing was not performed, so intratumor heterogeneity could not be excluded. Higher blood T cell density associated with longer overall survival, while higher adjacent-lung clonality associated with shorter survival.

At diagnosis, peripheral blood, uninvolved tumor-adjacent lung and tumor were collected and stored as a combination of fresh-frozen and FFPE material. Blood samples were analyzed as peripheral blood mononuclear cells for TCR repertoire profiling. Regarding this clone: The antigen it recognizes is unknown. No base quality information exists; no much larger clone differs at one position.

There are 15 amino acids in the CDR3, from cysteine to phenylalanine inclusive. Kept here is only the CDR3 DNA, which spans 45 bases and is read in frame from base 1. V loses 0 bases of germline sequence and J loses 3 bases, and the interval between the two ends is 11 bases. Reading the germline V gene gives CDR1 LGHNA and CDR2 YNFKEQ. TCR beta CDR3 regions were sequenced from DNA using the immunoSEQ Assay. The study's own analysis went as follows. To compute T cell density, TCR beta template counts were normalized to usable DNA, which was estimated by amplifying housekeeping genes. Using the preseqR package, richness was estimated by extrapolating to 120,000 templates for tissue samples and 400,000 templates for PBMC samples. Clonality was defined as one minus Pielou's evenness. Tissue-enriched TCRs were identified by differential abundance testing using productive amino-acid clonotypes, minimum total count 5 and alpha 0.1. The Jaccard Index and the Morisita Overlap Index were used to measure how much the repertoires overlapped between compartments. TCR beta CDR3s were clustered by GLIPH together with public tetramer-defined viral CDR3s, and at least three viral sequences plus V-gene enrichment were required for viral motifs. Not all clones reach the TCRdb copy of this immuneACCESS table, which keeps in-frame sequences only. Checked studies attribute under half of the gap to unresolved V genes and leave the rest unexplained. The D gene and trimming were derived from the DNA, and the V and J assignments and clone size from that table. Counted in this sample were 15,000 to 20,000 clones; around 88% of them appeared once. Roughly a third of the sample is in the top ten clones.

The source is a male donor aged 60 or over with stage III lung adenocarcinoma. The sequence links TRBV4-2 to TRBJ1-1, with the D segment identity uncertain. The sequenced sample was peripheral blood, obtained before any cancer treatment. The sequence in DNA is TGTGCCAGCAGCCAAGAGCCCGGGAAGGACACTGAAGCTTTCTTT. The translation is CASSQEPGKDTEAFF.